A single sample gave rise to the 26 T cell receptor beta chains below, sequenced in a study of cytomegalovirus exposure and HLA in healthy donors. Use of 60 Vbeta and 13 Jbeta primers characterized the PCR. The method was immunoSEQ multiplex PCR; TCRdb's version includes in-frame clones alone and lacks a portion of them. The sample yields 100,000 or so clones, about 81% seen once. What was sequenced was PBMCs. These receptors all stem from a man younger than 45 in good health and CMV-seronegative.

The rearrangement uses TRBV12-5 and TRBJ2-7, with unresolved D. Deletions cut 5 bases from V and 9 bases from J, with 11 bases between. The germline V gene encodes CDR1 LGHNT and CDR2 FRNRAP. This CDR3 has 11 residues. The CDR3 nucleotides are TGTGCTAGTGGTCCAGAGGTCGGGCAGTACTTC. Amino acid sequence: CASGPEVGQYF.

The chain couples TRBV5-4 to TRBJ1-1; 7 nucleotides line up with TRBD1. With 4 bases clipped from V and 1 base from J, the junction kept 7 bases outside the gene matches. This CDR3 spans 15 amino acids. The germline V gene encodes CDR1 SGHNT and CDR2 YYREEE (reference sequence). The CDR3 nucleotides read TGTGCCAGCAGCATCCGACAGGGAGCGAACACTGAAGCTTTCTTT. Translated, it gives CASSIRQGANTEAFF. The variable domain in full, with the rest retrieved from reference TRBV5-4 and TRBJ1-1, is ETGVTQSPTHLIKTRGQQVTLRCSSQSGHNTVSWYQQALGQGPQFIFQYYREEENGRGNFPPRFSGLQFPNYSSELNVNALELDDSALYLCASSIRQGANTEAFFGQGTRLTVV.

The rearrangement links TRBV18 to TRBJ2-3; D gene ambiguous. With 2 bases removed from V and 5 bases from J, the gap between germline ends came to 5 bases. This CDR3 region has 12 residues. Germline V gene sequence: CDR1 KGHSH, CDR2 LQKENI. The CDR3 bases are TGTGCCAGCTCACCAGGGCGAGATACGCAGTATTTT. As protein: CASSPGRDTQYF.

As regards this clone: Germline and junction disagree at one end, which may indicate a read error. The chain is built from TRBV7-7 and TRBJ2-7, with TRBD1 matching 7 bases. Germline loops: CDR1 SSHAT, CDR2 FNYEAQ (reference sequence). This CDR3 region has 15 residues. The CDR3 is CASSLRQGFPYEQYF. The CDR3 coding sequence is TGTGCTAGCAGCTTAAGACAGGGTTTTCCCTACGAGCAGTACTTC.

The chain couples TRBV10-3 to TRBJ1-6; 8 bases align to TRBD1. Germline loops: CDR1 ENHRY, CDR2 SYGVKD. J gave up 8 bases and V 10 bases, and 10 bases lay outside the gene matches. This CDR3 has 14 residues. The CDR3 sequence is CASRLQGADSPLHF. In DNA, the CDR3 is TGTGCCAGCCGCCTGCAGGGGGCGGATTCACCCCTCCACTTT.

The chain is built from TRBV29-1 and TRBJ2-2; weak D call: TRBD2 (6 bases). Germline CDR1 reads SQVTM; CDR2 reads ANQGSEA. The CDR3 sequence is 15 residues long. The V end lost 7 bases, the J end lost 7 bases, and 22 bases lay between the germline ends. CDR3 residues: CSADSGSEFNGELFF. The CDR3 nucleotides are TGCAGCGCAGATAGCGGATCTGAGTTTAACGGGGAGCTGTTTTTT.

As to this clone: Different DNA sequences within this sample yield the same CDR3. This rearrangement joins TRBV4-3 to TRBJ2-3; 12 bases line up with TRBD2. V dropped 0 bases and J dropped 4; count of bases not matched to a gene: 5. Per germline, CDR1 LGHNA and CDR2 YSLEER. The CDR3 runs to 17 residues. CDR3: CASSQDSSGGAPDTQYF. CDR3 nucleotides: TGCGCCAGCAGCCAAGATTCTAGCGGGGGGGCCCCAGATACGCAGTATTTT.

The CDR3 loop is CASSTGARGREKLFF. The CDR3 DNA reads as TGTGCCAGCAGCACTGGGGCCAGGGGCAGGGAAAAACTGTTTTTT. This chain uses TRBV6-5 with TRBJ1-4, with D possibly matching TRBD1 (6 bases). There are 15 residues in the CDR3. Germline lookup yields CDR1 MNHEY and CDR2 SVGAGI. The V gene lost 6 bases and the J gene lost 8 bases, with 19 bases spanning the gap.

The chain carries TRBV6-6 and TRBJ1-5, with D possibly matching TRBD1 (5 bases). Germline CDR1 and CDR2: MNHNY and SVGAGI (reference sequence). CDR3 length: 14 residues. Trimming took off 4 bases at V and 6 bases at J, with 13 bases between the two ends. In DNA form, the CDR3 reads TGTGCCAGCAGTTTAGCGGGGCAGGGTCAGCCCCAGCATTTT. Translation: CASSLAGQGQPQHF.

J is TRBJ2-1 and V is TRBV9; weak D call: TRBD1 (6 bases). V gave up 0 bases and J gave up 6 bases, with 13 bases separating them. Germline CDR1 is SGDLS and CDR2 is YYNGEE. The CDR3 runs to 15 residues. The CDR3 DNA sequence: TGTGCCAGCAGCGTAGGGGGACACTGGTCCAATGAGCAGTTCTTC. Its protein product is CASSVGGHWSNEQFF.

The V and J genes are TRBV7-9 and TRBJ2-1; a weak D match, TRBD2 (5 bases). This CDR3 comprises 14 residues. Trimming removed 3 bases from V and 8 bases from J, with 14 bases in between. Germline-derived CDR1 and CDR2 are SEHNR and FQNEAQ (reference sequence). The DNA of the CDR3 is TGTGCCAGCAGCTTTGGTACTAGGTATCATGAGCAGTTCTTC. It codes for CASSFGTRYHEQFF.

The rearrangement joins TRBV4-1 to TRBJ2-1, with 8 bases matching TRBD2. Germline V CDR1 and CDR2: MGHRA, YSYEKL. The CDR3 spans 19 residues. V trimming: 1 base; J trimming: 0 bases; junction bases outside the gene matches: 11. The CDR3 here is CASSQGRGAARSSYNEQFF. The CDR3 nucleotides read TGCGCCAGCAGCCAAGGGCGGGGGGCCGCTAGGAGCTCCTACAATGAGCAGTTCTTC.

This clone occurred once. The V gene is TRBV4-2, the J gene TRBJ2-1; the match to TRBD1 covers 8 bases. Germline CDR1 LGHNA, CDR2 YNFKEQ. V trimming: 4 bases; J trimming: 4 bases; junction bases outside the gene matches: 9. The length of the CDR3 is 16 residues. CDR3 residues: CASSLPGTGRYNEQFF. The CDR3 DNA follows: TGTGCCAGCAGCCTCCCCGGGACAGGCCGATACAATGAGCAGTTCTTC.

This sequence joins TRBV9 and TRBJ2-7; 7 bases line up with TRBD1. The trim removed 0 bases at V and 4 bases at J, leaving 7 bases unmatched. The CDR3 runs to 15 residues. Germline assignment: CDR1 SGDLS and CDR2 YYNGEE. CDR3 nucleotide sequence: TGTGCCAGCAGCGTAGCCCCGACAGGGTCGTACGAGCAGTACTTC. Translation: CASSVAPTGSYEQYF.

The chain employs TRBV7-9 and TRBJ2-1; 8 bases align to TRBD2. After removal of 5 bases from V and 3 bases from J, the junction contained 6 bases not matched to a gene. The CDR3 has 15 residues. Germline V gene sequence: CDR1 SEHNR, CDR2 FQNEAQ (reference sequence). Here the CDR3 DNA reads TGTGCCAGCAGCCCCATCGGGGGGGGCTACAATGAGCAGTTCTTC. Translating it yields CASSPIGGGYNEQFF. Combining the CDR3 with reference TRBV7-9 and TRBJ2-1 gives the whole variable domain DTGVSQNPRHKITKRGQNVTFRCDPISEHNRLYWYRQTLGQGPEFLTYFQNEAQLEKSRLLSDRFSAERPKGSFSTLEIQRTEQGDSAMYLCASSPIGGGYNEQFFGPGTRLTVL.

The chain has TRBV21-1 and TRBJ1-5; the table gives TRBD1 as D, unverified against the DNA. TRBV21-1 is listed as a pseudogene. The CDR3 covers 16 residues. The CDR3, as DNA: TGTGCCAGCAGCATTGGCAGGGGATCCCACACTCAGCCCCAGCATTTT. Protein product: CASSIGRGSHTQPQHF.

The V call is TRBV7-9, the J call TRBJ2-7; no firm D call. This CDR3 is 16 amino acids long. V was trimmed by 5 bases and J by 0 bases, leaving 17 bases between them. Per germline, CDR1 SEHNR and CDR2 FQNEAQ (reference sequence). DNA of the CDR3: TGTGCCAGCAGCCCTCTGGGCTTGCAGAGCTCCTACGAGCAGTACTTC. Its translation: CASSPLGLQSSYEQYF.

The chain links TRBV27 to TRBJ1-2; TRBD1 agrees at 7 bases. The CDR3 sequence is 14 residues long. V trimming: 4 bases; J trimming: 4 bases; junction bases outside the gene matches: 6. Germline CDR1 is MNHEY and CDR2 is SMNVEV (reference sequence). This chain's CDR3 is CASSSTGWTYGYTF. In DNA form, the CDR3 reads TGTGCCAGCAGTTCGACAGGGTGGACCTATGGCTACACCTTC.

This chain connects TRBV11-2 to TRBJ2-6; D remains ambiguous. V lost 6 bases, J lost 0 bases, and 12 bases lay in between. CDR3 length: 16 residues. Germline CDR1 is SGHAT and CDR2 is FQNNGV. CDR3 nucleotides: TGTGCCAGCAGTTACCTGGCCTTCTCTGGGGCCAACGTCCTGACTTTC. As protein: CASSYLAFSGANVLTF.

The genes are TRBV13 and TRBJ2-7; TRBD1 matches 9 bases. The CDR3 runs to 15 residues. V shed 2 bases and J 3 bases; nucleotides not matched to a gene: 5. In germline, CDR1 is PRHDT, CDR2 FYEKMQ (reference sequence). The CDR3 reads CASSLRGQGYYEQYF. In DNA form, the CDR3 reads TGTGCCAGCAGCTTACGGGGACAGGGATACTACGAGCAGTACTTC. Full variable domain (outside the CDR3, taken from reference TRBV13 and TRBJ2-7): AAGVIQSPRHLIKEKRETATLKCYPIPRHDTVYWYQQGPGQDPQFLISFYEKMQSDKGSIPDRFSAQQFSDYHSELNMSSLELGDSALYFCASSLRGQGYYEQYFGPGTRLTVT.

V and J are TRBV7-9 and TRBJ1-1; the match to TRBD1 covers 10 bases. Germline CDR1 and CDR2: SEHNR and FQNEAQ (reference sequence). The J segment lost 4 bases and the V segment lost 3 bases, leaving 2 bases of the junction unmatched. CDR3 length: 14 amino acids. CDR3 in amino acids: CASSFGTGVTEAFF. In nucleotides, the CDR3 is TGTGCCAGCAGCTTTGGGACAGGGGTCACTGAAGCTTTCTTT.

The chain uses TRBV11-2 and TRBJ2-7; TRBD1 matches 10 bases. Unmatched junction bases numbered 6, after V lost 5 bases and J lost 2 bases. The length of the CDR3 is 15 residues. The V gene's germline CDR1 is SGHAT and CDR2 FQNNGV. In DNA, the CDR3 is TGTGCCAGCAGCACGGGGGGGACAGGGGCCTACGAGCAGTACTTC. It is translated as CASSTGGTGAYEQYF.

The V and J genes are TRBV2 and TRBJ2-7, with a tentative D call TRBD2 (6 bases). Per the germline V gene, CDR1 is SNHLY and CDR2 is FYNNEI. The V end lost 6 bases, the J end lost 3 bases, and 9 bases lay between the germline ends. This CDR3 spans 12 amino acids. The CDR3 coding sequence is TGTGCCAGCAGCGGAGGGAGCTACGAGCAGTACTTC. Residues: CASSGGSYEQYF.

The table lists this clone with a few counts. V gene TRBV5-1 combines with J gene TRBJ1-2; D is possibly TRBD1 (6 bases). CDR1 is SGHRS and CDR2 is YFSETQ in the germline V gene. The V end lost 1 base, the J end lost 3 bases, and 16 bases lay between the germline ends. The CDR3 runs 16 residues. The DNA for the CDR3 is TGCGCCAGCAGCTTGCAACAGGGCGGCCTGGACTATGGCTACACCTTC. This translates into CASSLQQGGLDYGYTF.

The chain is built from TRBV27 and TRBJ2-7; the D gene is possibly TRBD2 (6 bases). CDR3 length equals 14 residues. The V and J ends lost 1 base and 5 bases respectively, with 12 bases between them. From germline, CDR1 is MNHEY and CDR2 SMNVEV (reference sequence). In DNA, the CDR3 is TGTGCCAGCAGTTTATTACGGGGGAGTGACGAGCAGTACTTC. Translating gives CASSLLRGSDEQYF.

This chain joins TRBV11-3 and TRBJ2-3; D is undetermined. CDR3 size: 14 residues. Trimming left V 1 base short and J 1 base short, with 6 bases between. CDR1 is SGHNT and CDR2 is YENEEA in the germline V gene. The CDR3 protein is CASSLGRGTDTQYF. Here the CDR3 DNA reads TGTGCCAGCAGCTTAGGTCGGGGCACAGATACGCAGTATTTT.